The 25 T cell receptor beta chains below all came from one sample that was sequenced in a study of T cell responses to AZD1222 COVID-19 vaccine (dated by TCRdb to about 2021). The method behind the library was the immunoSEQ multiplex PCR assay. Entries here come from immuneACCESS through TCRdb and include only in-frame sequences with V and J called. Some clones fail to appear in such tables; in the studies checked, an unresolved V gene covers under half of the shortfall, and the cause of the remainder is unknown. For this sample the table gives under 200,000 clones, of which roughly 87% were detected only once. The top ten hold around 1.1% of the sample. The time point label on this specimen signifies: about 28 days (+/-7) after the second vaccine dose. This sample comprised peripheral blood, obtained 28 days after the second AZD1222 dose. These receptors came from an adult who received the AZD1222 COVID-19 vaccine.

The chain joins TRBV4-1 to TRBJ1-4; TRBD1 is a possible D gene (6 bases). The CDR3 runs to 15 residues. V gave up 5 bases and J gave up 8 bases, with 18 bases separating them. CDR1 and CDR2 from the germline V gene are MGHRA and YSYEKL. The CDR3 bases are TGCGCCAGCAGCTCCGAAAGGGGGAAAGAAGAAAAACTGTTTTTT. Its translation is CASSSERGKEEKLFF.

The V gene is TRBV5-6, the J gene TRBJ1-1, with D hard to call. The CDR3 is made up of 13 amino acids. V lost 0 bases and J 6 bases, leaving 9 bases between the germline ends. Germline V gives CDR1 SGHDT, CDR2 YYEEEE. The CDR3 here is CASSLARAAEAFF. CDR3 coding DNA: TGTGCCAGCAGCTTGGCCCGGGCAGCTGAAGCTTTCTTT.

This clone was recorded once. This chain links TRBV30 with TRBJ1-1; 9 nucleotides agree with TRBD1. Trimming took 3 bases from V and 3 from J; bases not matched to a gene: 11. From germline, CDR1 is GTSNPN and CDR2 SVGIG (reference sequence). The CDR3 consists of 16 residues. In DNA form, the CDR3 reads TGTGCCTGGAGAAAACAGGGGGCACCGGGGGACACTGAAGCTTTCTTT. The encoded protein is CAWRKQGAPGDTEAFF.

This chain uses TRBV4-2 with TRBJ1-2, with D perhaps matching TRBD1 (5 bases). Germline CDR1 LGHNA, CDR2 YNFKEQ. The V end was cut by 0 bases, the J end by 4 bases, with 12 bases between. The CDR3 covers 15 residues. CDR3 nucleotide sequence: TGTGCCAGCAGCCAAGATCGGGGGGTGGTCTATGGCTACACCTTC. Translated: CASSQDRGVVYGYTF.

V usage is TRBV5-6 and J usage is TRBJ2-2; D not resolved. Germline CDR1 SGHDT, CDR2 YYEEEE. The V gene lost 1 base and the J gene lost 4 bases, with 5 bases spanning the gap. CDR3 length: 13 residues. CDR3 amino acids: CASSLKGTGELFF. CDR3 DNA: TGTGCCAGCAGCTTGAAGGGCACCGGGGAGCTGTTTTTT.

For the CDR3, the DNA is TGCGCCAGCAGCCAAGATCAGACCGACAGGTTCAAAAACATTCAGTACTTC. Translation gives CASSQDQTDRFKNIQYF. The chain links TRBV4-1 to TRBJ2-4, with D possibly matching TRBD1 (6 bases). The ends were cut back, 0 bases at V and 3 bases at J, with 15 bases in the middle. Looked up from germline, CDR1 is MGHRA and CDR2 is YSYEKL. The CDR3 totals 17 residues.

The DNA for the CDR3 is TGTGCCAGCAGTGAATCATATAACTATGGCTACACCTTC. Protein product: CASSESYNYGYTF. This sequence joins TRBV2 and TRBJ1-2; D is unresolved. CDR1 and CDR2 (germline): SNHLY, FYNNEI. This CDR3 region has 13 residues. The germline V and J ends were trimmed by 2 bases and 1 base, with 5 bases remaining between them.

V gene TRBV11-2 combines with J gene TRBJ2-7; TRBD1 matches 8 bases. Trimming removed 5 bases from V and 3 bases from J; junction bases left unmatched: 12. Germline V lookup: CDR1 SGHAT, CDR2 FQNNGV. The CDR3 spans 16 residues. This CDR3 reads CASSPWQGAEIYEQYF. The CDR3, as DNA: TGTGCCAGCAGCCCCTGGCAGGGGGCAGAGATCTACGAGCAGTACTTC.

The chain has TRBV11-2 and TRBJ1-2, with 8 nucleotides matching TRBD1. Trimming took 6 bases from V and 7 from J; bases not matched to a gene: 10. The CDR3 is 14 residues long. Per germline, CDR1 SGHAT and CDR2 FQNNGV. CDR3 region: CASRTHQGAGGYTF. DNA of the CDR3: TGTGCCAGCAGAACGCATCAGGGGGCTGGTGGCTACACCTTC.

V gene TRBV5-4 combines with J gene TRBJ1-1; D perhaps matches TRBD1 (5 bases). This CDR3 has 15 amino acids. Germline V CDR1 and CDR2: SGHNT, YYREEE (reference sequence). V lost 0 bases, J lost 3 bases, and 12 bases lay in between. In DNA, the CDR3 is TGTGCCAGCAGCTTGGAATGGGGGGTTGACACTGAAGCTTTCTTT. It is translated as CASSLEWGVDTEAFF.

The CDR3 sequence: CASRFSSYEQYF. CDR3 nucleotides: TGTGCCAGCAGGTTCAGCTCCTACGAGCAGTACTTC. The J gene is TRBJ2-7, the V gene TRBV6-5; D is unclear. The germline gives CDR1 MNHEY, CDR2 SVGAGI. This CDR3 has 12 residues. The V end lost 6 bases, the J end lost 0 bases, and 6 bases lay between the germline ends.

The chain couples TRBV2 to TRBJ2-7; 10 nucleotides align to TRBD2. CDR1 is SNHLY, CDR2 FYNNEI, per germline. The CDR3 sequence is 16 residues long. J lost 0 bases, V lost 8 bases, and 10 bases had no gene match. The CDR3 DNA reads TGTGCCAGCGTCCGGGCTAGCGGGGGAAGCTCCTACGAGCAGTACTTC. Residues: CASVRASGGSSYEQYF.

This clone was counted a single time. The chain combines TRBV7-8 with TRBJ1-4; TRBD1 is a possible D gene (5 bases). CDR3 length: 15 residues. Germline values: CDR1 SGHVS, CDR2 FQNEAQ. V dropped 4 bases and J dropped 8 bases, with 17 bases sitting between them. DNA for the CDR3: TGTGCCAGCAGCTCCGGGACCAGGGCCTGGGAAAAACTGTTTTTT. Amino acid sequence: CASSSGTRAWEKLFF.

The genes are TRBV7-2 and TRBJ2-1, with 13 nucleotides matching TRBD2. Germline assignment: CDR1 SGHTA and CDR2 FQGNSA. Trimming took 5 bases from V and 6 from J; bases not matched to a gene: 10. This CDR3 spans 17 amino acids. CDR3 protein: CASSRRITSGGANEQFF. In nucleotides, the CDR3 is TGTGCCAGCAGCCGCAGGATAACTAGCGGGGGGGCCAATGAGCAGTTCTTC.

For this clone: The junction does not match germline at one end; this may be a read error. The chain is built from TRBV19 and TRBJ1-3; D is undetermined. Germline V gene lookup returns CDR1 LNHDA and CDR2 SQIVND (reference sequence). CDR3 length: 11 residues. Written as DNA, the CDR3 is TGTGCCAGTAGTATTGGACCCCGGGGAATCTTT. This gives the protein CASSIGPRGIF.

CDR3 nucleotide sequence: TGTGCCAGCAGTGACGATTCGAAGGAGCCCCTATTCGGCTACACCTTC. It yields the protein CASSDDSKEPLFGYTF. V gene TRBV6-4 combines with J gene TRBJ1-2; D unresolved. The V gene's germline CDR1 is MRHNA and CDR2 SNTAGT. Trimming cost V 2 bases and J 8 bases, with 21 bases left between them. The CDR3 is 16 amino acids.

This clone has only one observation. The CDR3 nucleotides read TGTGCCAGCAGTTACCGGGACAGGTTCGCGGGCTACACCTTC. As protein: CASSYRDRFAGYTF. The gene calls are TRBV6-2 or TRBV6-3 and TRBJ1-2; 8 nucleotides match TRBD1. This CDR3 is built from 14 residues. Germline CDR1 and CDR2: MNHEY and SVGEGT. The J segment lost 8 bases and the V segment lost 2 bases, leaving 7 bases of the junction unmatched.

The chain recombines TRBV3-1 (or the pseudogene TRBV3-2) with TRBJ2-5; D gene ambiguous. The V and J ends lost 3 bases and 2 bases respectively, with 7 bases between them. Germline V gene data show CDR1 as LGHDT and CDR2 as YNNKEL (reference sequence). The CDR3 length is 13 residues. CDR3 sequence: CASSQARQETQYF. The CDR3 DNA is TGTGCCAGCAGCCAGGCGAGGCAAGAGACCCAGTACTTC.

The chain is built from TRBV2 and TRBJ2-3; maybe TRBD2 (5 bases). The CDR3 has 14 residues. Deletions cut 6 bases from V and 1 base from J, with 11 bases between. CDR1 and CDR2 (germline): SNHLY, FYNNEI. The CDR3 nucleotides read TGTGCCAGCAGCCTCGACGGGGGCACAGATACGCAGTATTTT. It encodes CASSLDGGTDTQYF.

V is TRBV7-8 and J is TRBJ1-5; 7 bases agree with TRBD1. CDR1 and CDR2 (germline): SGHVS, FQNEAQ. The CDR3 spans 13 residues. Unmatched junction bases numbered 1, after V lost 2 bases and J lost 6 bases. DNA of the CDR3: TGTGCCAGCAGCTTAAACAGGGGTCAGCCCCAGCATTTT. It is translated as CASSLNRGQPQHF. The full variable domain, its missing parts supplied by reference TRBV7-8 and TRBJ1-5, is GAGVSQSPRYKVAKRGQDVALRCDPISGHVSLFWYQQALGQGPEFLTYFQNEAQLDKSGLPSDRFFAERPEGSVSTLKIQRTQQEDSAVYLCASSLNRGQPQHFGDGTRLSIL.

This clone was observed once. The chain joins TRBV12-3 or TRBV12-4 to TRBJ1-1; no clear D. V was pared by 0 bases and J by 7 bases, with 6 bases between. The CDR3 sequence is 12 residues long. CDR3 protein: CASSLAGFEAFF. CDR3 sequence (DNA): TGTGCCAGCAGTTTAGCGGGTTTTGAAGCTTTCTTT.

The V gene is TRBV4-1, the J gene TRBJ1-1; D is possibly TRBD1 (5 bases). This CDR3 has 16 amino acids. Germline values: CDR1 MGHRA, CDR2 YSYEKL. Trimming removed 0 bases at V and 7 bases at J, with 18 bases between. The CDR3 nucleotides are TGCGCCAGCAGCCAAGATAAGAGGCAGGGTATTTTTGAAGCTTTCTTT. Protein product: CASSQDKRQGIFEAFF.

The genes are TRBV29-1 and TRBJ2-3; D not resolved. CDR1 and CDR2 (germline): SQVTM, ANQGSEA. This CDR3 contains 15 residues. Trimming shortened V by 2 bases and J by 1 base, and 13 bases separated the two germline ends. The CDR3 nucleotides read TGCAGCGTTGAAATACGGCGAGAGGGCACAGATACGCAGTATTTT. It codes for CSVEIRREGTDTQYF.

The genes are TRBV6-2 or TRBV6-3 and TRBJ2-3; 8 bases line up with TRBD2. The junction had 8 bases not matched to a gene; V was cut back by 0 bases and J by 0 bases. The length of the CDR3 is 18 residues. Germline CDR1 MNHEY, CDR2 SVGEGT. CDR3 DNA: TGTGCCAGCAGTTACTCCCCGACTAGCGCCGAGAGCACAGATACGCAGTATTTT. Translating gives CASSYSPTSAESTDTQYF.

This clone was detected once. The CDR3 DNA reads as TGTGCCACCTGGTGGGCGACTGAAGCTTTCTTT. This encodes CATWWATEAFF. The chain links TRBV27 to TRBJ1-1; D gene unclear. The CDR3 totals 11 residues. V lost 10 bases, J lost 5 bases, and 11 bases lay in between. CDR1 is MNHEY and CDR2 is SMNVEV in the germline V gene (reference sequence).